Described below is a single T cell receptor beta chain sequence and its context. The target antigen is unknown. Expressed TCRB transcripts were sequenced because the entire RNA isolate underwent reverse transcription. Read counts averaged around 3.6 million for samples of naive, central memory and regulatory T cells. Produced via immunoSEQ multiplex PCR; TCRdb's table is partial and in-frame only. The data show 40,000 to 45,000 clones, roughly 49% seen once. This specimen comes from a study of beta chain features in type 1 diabetes. For the study at large: Examination covered over 85,000,000 sorted cells spanning all samples.

Sorting based on CD45RO/CCR7/CD25/CD127/CD95/CD27 separated CD4+ naive, central memory, regulatory and stem cell-like memory cells. General study findings and limits: Reduced insertions and increased deletions marked VDJ junctions in type 1 diabetes patients.

CDR1 and CDR2 (germline): SGHVS, FNYEAQ. The V segment lost 3 bases and the J segment 1 base; nucleotides outside the gene matches: 13. The CDR3 length is 19 residues. This TCR came from a young woman in good health. Sequenced sample: Tregs from blood. The chain employs TRBV7-6 and TRBJ2-3; 10 nucleotides align to TRBD2. Here the CDR3 DNA reads TGTGCCAGCAGCTTCGGGGCTAGCGGGAGATGGGAGGGCACAGATACGCAGTATTTT. It codes for CASSFGASGRWEGTDTQYF. Based on the CDR3 plus reference TRBV7-6 and TRBJ2-3, the full variable domain is GAGVSQSPRYKVTKRGQDVALRCDPISGHVSLYWYRQALGQGPEFLTYFNYEAQQDKSGLPNDRFSAERPEGSISTLTIQRTEQRDSAMYRCASSFGASGRWEGTDTQYFGPGTRLTVL.